This T cell receptor beta chain derives from a study of beta chain features in type 1 diabetes (dated by TCRdb to 2016 to 2019). For the study in its entirety: Patients and healthy donors did not differ in mean age, gender distribution, total cell number or subset yield. In the study, recently diagnosed type 1 diabetes patients and matched healthy donors were compared on the TCRB repertoires of their sorted circulating CD4+ T cell subsets. Regulatory and stem cell-like memory subsets were obtained from only 8 patients and roughly 8 healthy donors, while naive and central memory subsets were obtained from all 28 donors. A total of roughly 100 million sorted cells were examined across all samples, and RNA yield correlated strongly with the number of cells per subset. Points the paper makes about the study in general: Sequencing cDNA rather than genomic DNA could over-represent highly expressing activated cells, although activation and CD3 levels did not differ between groups. Because the HLA sub-analyses included only small numbers of individuals, any influence of HLA type on TCRB rearrangement was left unresolved. At VDJ recombination sites, patients with type 1 diabetes made fewer insertions and deleted more nucleotides, a pattern implying thymic rearrangement abnormalities. PCR may preferentially amplify shorter templates, but because patient and control samples were amplified and corrected together, any resulting skew would affect both groups equally. A moderate but significant shortening of TCRB CDR3 length was observed in type 1 diabetes patients in all four CD4+ subsets. The naive, central memory and regulatory TCRB repertoires appeared to resemble one another more closely among patients than among healthy donors.

Turning to this clone: Its target antigen remains unknown. The junction shows a germline mismatch at one end, possibly a read error.

The CDR3 sequence holds 16 residues, the cysteine and phenylalanine included. The CDR3 DNA has 48 bases and is translated from base 1. For CDR1 and CDR2, the germline V gene (reference sequence) lists LNHDA and SQIVND. The entire isolated RNA was reverse transcribed using the High Capacity cDNA Reverse Transcription Kit, and thus expressed TCRB transcripts were sequenced. Naive, central memory and regulatory T cell samples underwent deep immunoSEQ sequencing, averaging about 3.57 million total reads per sample. Sorted cells were lysed in RLT buffer and RNA was extracted with DNase-treated RNeasy Micro or Mini kits, depending on cell number. Each cell subset was processed separately to prevent cross-contamination, with patient and healthy donor samples processed together. The immunoSEQ multiplex PCR was used to amplify TCRB sequences from cDNA, generating 87-bp fragments that spanned the CDR3 region. Amplicons were sequenced on the Illumina HiSeq platform. Per the original workflow: Synthetic template baselines were used to correct PCR bias computationally, reads within Hamming distance 2 were collapsed together, and singletons that could not be merged were discarded. Reads were aligned to IMGT to assign V, D and J genes, CDR3 length, and insertions or deletions at six rearrangement sites. Within each subset, clonotype counts were normalized to sorted cell number, and only after that were true diversity and Gini coefficients computed with the tcR R package. The overlap coefficient, calculated on TCRB nucleotide sequences, was used to measure repertoire sharing. Held by TCRdb, this immuneACCESS table contains in-frame sequences only and omits some clones. Under half of the omission traces to an unresolved V gene where checked; the cause of the rest is unknown. V and J calls plus clone size are reproduced from that table; the DNA served to infer D and trimming. The sample data list a few hundred thousand clones, and about 15% of these were observed just once. Over 5% of the sample is taken by the ten largest.

Each donor gave one peripheral blood draw, averaging approximately 0.12 L, which was collected into heparinised tubes. Using a panel that included CD45RO, CCR7, CD25, CD127, CD95 and CD27, naive, central memory, regulatory and stem cell-like memory CD4+ T cells were sorted on a BD FACSAria II. All sorted populations exceeded 95% purity. Right away, PBMCs were isolated by Lymphoprep density gradient centrifugation and were stained directly, with no culture step. To minimize batch effects, samples were stained and sorted in pairs, one healthy donor with one patient per experiment. The sequence was collected from a man in his thirties or forties in good health. The rearranged segments are TRBV19 and TRBJ2-1; TRBD2 agrees with 9 junctional bases. The sequenced sample consisted of central memory CD4+ T cells from blood. CDR3 reads: CSSTYAAGGFYNEQFF. DNA sequence: TGTTCCAGTACTTACGCGGCGGGAGGGTTCTACAATGAGCAGTTCTTC.